The rows below give T cell receptor beta chains drawn from one sample of a study of HIV-infected patients and healthy controls. From the 5' RACE reads, TCRdb called clonotypes with MiXCR, one entry per CDR3 protein. The sample holds around 10,000 distinct CDR3 sequences, roughly 7% seen once. The sequences come from blood, collected before antiretroviral therapy. These receptors all stem from an adult with HIV infection. CDR3s include the opening cysteine and the closing phenylalanine or tryptophan. The D gene is left open where the match is weak. Clone size is given for some rows only: seen once, a few or many times, or a class if the clone is expanded.

>-|TRBJ1-2|TRBV6-5|medium-sized
CASSYSSGDYGYTF
TGTGCCAGCAGTTACTCGTCAGGGGACTATGGCTACACCTTC
>TRBD1|TRBJ1-5|TRBV7-9|-
CASSGQGAGQPQHF
TGTGCCAGCAGCGGACAGGGGGCCGGGCAGCCCCAGCATTTT
>TRBD1|TRBJ2-3|TRBV6-1|-
CASRERQGPDTQYF
TGTGCCAGCAGGGAAAGACAGGGCCCAGATACGCAGTATTTT
>-|TRBJ2-1|TRBV2|many
CASSDMRAGLNEQFF
TGTGCCAGCAGTGATATGAGGGCCGGACTGAATGAGCAGTTCTTC
>TRBD1|TRBJ2-7|TRBV23-1|-
CASSQGQEYYEQYF
TGCGCCAGCAGTCAGGGACAGGAGTACTACGAGCAGTACTTC
>-|TRBJ1-1|TRBV7-6|many
CASSSPENTEAFF
TGTGCCAGCAGCTCGCCAGAGAACACTGAAGCTTTCTTT
>-|TRBJ2-1|TRBV13|many
CASSLYQHEQFF
TGTGCCAGCAGCCTGTATCAGCATGAGCAGTTCTTC
>-|TRBJ1-1|TRBV11-2|-
CASSLESGLSSTEAFF
TGTGCCAGCAGCTTAGAATCAGGGCTTAGTTCCACTGAAGCTTTCTTT
>-|TRBJ2-1|TRBV18|many
CASSPFKPQGAEEQFF
TGTGCCAGCTCACCGTTTAAACCCCAGGGAGCTGAGGAGCAGTTCTTC
>TRBD1|TRBJ1-2|TRBV7-9|medium-sized
CASSPVDRDHGYTF
TGTGCCAGCAGCCCCGTGGACAGGGATCACGGCTACACCTTC
>-|TRBJ1-4|TRBV29-1|many
CSVTGPMGEKLFF
TGCAGCGTGACAGGCCCAATGGGTGAAAAACTGTTTTTT
>-|TRBJ1-1|TRBV5-4|-
CASSLLQGTEAFF
TGTGCCAGCAGCTTGTTACAAGGTACTGAAGCTTTCTTT
>-|TRBJ2-7|TRBV7-2|many
CASGSYEQYF
TGTGCCAGCGGATCCTACGAGCAGTACTTC
>TRBD1|TRBJ2-7|TRBV7-2|many
CASSFGTVYEQYF
TGTGCCAGCAGCTTTGGGACAGTCTACGAGCAGTACTTC
>-|TRBJ1-1|TRBV5-5|many
CASSLSTPEAFF
TGTGCCAGCAGCTTGTCAACCCCTGAAGCTTTCTTT
>TRBD1|TRBJ1-2|TRBV15|many
CATSRDILGQGAGWYGYTF
TGTGCCACCAGCAGAGATATCCTGGGACAGGGGGCTGGATGGTATGGCTACACCTTC
>-|TRBJ2-5|TRBV4-2|-
CASSQDLVETQYF
TGTGCCAGCAGCCAAGATCTAGTAGAGACCCAGTACTTC
>-|TRBJ2-5|TRBV29-1|few
CSVRRVEETQYF
TGCAGCGTCCGCAGGGTAGAAGAGACCCAGTACTTC
>-|TRBJ1-4|TRBV5-8|many
CASSQGSDIAEKLFF
TGTGCCAGCAGCCAAGGGAGCGACATCGCTGAAAAACTGTTTTTT
>-|TRBJ2-1|TRBV6-5|many
CASSSLTRGGYNEQFF
TGTGCCAGCAGTTCCCTGACTAGGGGAGGATACAATGAGCAGTTCTTC
>TRBD1|TRBJ1-6|TRBV12-3/TRBV12-4|many
CASSFTGGNSPLHF
TGTGCCAGCAGTTTTACAGGGGGTAATTCACCCCTCCACTTT
>-|TRBJ2-5|TRBV7-9|once
CASSASGGSTQYF
TGTGCCAGCAGCGCCTCCGGGGGTTCGACCCAGTACTTC
>TRBD1|TRBJ2-5|TRBV9|-
CASSRRGSTETQYF
TGTGCCAGCAGTCGCAGGGGGTCTACAGAGACCCAGTACTTC
>-|TRBJ2-1|TRBV4-1|many
CASSQESGWGKKNEQFF
TGCGCCAGCAGCCAAGAATCCGGATGGGGAAAGAAGAATGAGCAGTTCTTC
>-|TRBJ1-3|TRBV3-1|medium-sized
CASSQEDSSGNTIYF
TGTGCCAGCAGCCAAGAAGACAGCTCTGGAAACACCATATATTTT
>-|TRBJ1-2|TRBV7-3|many
CASSLTYGNYGYTF
TGTGCCAGCAGCTTAACATACGGGAACTATGGCTACACCTTC
>TRBD2|TRBJ2-7|TRBV5-1|many
CASSLSGGAGEQYF
TGCGCCAGCAGCCTCAGCGGGGGGGCGGGTGAGCAGTACTTC